Included here is one T cell receptor beta chain sequence, with context. How the authors handled the data: Amplifying reference gene primers gave estimates of nucleated cell counts. This table comes from immunoSEQ multiplex PCR, and its TCRdb copy is limited to in-frame clones, with some not included. D and trimming come from the DNA, and the V and J calls and clone size come from that table. The sample includes 170,000 or so clones, around 80% of them seen just once. Patients of the Seattle cohort, enrolled during active infection, were followed longitudinally. The source of the sample is a study of blood T cell repertoires in COVID-19. Study overall: From T cells, B-cell-depleted T cells, or PBMCs came the material, which was cDNA or gDNA.

V trimming: 0 bases; J trimming: 3 bases; junction bases outside the gene matches: 8. Germline lookup yields CDR1 LNHDA and CDR2 SQIVND (reference sequence). The CDR3 runs 18 residues. The chain carries TRBV19 and TRBJ2-2; TRBD2 agrees at 9 bases. The source material was peripheral blood. The TCR was taken from a woman aged 35 to 49 with COVID-19, enrolled during active disease. CDR3 in amino acids: CASSIDPRTSAYTGELFF. The CDR3 DNA is TGTGCCAGTAGTATAGATCCCAGGACTAGCGCCTACACCGGGGAGCTGTTTTTT.